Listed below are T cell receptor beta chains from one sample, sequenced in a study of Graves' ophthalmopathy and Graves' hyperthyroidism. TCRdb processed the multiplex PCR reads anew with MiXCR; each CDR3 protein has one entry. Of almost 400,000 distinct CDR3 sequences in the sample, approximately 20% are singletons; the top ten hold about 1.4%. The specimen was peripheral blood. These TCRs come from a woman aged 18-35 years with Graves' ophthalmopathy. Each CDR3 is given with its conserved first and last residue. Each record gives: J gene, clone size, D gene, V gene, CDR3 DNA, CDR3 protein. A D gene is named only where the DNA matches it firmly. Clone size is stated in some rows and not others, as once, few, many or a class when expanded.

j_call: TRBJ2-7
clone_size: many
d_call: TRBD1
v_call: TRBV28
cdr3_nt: TGTGCCAGCTATCCGGGACAGAAGGTACGTTACGAGCAGTACTTC
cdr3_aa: CASYPGQKVRYEQYF

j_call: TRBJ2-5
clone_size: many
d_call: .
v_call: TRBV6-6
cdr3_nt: TGTGCCAGCAGCGCACTAACTAGCCCAGAGACCCAGTACTTC
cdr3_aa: CASSALTSPETQYF

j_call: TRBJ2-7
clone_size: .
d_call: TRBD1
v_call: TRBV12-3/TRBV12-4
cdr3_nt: TGTGCCAGCAGTCCTGGACAGGACGAATACGAGCAGTACTTC
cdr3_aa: CASSPGQDEYEQYF

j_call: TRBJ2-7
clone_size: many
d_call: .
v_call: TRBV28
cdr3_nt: TGTGCCAGCAGTCTCACGTCTCCCTACGAGCAGTACTTC
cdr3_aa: CASSLTSPYEQYF

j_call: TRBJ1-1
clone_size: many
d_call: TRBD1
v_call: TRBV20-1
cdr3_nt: TGCAGTGCCGGACAGGGGGATACTGAAGCTTTCTTT
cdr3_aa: CSAGQGDTEAFF

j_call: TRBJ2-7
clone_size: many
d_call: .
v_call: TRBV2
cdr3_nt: TGTGCCAGCATTTCGGACTACGAGCAGTACTTC
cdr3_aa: CASISDYEQYF

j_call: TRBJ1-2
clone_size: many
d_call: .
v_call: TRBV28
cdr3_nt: TGTGCCAGCAGTACCCCTACGGGACGGTCATTTAACTATGGCTACACCTTC
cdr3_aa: CASSTPTGRSFNYGYTF

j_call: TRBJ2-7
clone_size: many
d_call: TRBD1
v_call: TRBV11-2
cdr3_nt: TGTGCCAGCAGCGCGAATGGCAGGGGGATCTACGAGCAGTACTTC
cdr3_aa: CASSANGRGIYEQYF

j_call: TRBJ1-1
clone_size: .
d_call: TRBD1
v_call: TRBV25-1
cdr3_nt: TGTGCCAGCAGTGAGGGACACGGCAGGGGGGACACTGAAGCTTTCTTT
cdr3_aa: CASSEGHGRGDTEAFF

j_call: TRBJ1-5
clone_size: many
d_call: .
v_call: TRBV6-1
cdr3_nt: TGTGCCAGCAGGGAGTTAAGAGGGAGTCAGCCCCAGCATTTT
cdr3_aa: CASRELRGSQPQHF

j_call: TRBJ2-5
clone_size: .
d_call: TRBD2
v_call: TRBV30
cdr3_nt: TGTGCCTGGAGTGTAGCGGGGGGCCCTAGAGAGACCCAGTACTTC
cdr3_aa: CAWSVAGGPRETQYF

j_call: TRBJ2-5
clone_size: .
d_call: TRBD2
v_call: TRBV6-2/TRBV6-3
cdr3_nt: TGTGCCAGCAGCGCAATAGCGGGAGGAGAGACCCAGTACTTC
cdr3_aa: CASSAIAGGETQYF

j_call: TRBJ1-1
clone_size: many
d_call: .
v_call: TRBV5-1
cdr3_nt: TGCGCCAGCAGCTTGGCCGTTGGGGCTGAAGCTTTCTTT
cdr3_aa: CASSLAVGAEAFF

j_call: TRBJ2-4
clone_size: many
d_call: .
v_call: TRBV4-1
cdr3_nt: TGCGCCAGCAGCCAGCCGGGACTAGCCAAAAACATTCAGTACTTC
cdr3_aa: CASSQPGLAKNIQYF

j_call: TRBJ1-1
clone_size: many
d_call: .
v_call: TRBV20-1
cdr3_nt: TGCAGTGCTAGTAGGACAATCAGAGCTTTCTTT
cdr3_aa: CSASRTIRAFF

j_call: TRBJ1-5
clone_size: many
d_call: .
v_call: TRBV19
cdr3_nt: TGTGCCAGTACCATGGGGTACGACGGAGGCAATCAGCCCCAGCATTTT
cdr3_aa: CASTMGYDGGNQPQHF

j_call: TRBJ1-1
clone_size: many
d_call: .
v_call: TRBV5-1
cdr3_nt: TGCGCCAGCAGCTCTCTTCGAGGCATGAACACTGAAGCTTTCTTT
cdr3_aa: CASSSLRGMNTEAFF

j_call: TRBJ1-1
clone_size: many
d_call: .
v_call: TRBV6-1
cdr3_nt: TGTGCCAGCAGCTTCATTGCCGAGCGCGGGGAAGCTTTCTTT
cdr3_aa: CASSFIAERGEAFF

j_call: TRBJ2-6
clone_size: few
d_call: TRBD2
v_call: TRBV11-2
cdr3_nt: TGTGCCAGCAGCGACCCTGGGGGGGGAGGGATCTCTGGGGCCAACGTCCTGACTTTC
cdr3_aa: CASSDPGGGGISGANVLTF

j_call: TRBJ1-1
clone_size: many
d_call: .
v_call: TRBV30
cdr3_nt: TGTGCCTGGAGTCTAAAGCCCGGAGAAGCTTTCTTT
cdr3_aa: CAWSLKPGEAFF

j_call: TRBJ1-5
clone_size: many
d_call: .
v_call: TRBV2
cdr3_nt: TGTGCCAGCAGCAACCAGGGCAATCAGCCCCAGCATTTT
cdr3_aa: CASSNQGNQPQHF

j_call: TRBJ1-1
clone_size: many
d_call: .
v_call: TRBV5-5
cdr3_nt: TGTGCCAGCAGCTTTTGGGCGGGTGGGAACACTGAAGCTTTCTTT
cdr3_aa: CASSFWAGGNTEAFF

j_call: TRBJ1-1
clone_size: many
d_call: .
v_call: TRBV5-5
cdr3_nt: TGTGCCAGCAGCTTGTTGGTGAACACTGAAGCTTTCTTT
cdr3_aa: CASSLLVNTEAFF

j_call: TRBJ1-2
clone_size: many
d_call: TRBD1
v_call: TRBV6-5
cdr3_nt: TGTGCCAGCAGTTGGAGGGACAGCTATGGCTACACCTTC
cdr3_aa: CASSWRDSYGYTF